These 25 T cell receptor beta chains originate from one sample sequenced in a study of radiation and T cells in renal cell carcinoma. Time point here: blood 4 weeks post-SBRT, at nephrectomy. Documented treatment: 15 Gy SBRT to primary tumor, nephrectomy 4 weeks later. Profiled with immunoSEQ multiplex PCR; TCRdb holds only in-frame clones, not every one. In the table there are roughly 170,000 clones, around 89% of which are singletons. The material was blood, obtained from a patient whose treatment included radiotherapy and nephrectomy. The receptor source for this set is a woman between 45 and 60 years old with renal cell carcinoma.

V is TRBV6-6 and J is TRBJ1-5, with D possibly matching TRBD1 (6 bases). Germline-derived CDR1 and CDR2 are MNHNY and SVGAGI (reference sequence). The V end lost 5 bases, the J end lost 4 bases, and 9 bases lay between the germline ends. This CDR3 is 13 amino acids long. This CDR3 reads CASSATGNQPQHF. The CDR3, as DNA: TGTGCCAGCAGTGCCACAGGGAATCAGCCCCAGCATTTT.

The table lists this clone with a few counts. The V gene is TRBV7-2, the J gene TRBJ1-1; unclear D gene. The CDR3 has 15 residues. V gave up 8 bases and J gave up 0 bases, with 16 bases separating them. The V gene's germline CDR1 is SGHTA and CDR2 FQGNSA. The CDR3 nucleotides read TGTGCCAGCGGTCCTCGACCTAACATGAACACTGAAGCTTTCTTT. Translated, it gives CASGPRPNMNTEAFF.

This clone was picked up a small number of times. The V and J genes are TRBV10-3 and TRBJ1-3; no definite D call. V was trimmed by 6 bases and J by 0 bases, leaving 6 bases between them. This CDR3 is built from 13 residues. Looked up from germline, CDR1 is ENHRY and CDR2 is SYGVKD. CDR3 nucleotides: TGTGCCATCAGACAGCCCTCTGGAAACACCATATATTTT. This sequence encodes CAIRQPSGNTIYF.

J is TRBJ2-2 and V is TRBV5-4; 8 bases fit TRBD2. Germline V gives CDR1 SGHNT, CDR2 YYREEE (reference sequence). The CDR3 runs 17 residues. V dropped 0 bases and J dropped 4; count of bases not matched to a gene: 8. The chain's CDR3 is CASSLDPAGAFTGELFF. CDR3 sequence (DNA): TGTGCCAGCAGCTTGGATCCAGCGGGGGCCTTCACCGGGGAGCTGTTTTTT.

This chain joins TRBV11-1 and TRBJ1-5; D unclear. Germline assignment: CDR1 SGHAT and CDR2 FQDESV (reference sequence). This CDR3 has 14 residues. V was shortened by 1 base and J by 1 base, with 5 bases between the two germline ends. Here the CDR3 reads CASSLDGSNQPQHF. The CDR3 DNA reads TGTGCCAGCAGCTTAGATGGGAGCAATCAGCCCCAGCATTTT. The whole variable domain, remainder taken from reference TRBV11-1 and TRBJ1-5, is EAEVAQSPRYKITEKSQAVAFWCDPISGHATLYWYRQILGQGPELLVQFQDESVVDDSQLPKDRFSAERLKGVDSTLKIQPAELGDSAMYLCASSLDGSNQPQHFGDGTRLSIL.

The genes are TRBV6-6 and TRBJ2-7; 8 bases line up with TRBD2. J lost 3 bases, V lost 0 bases, and 4 bases had no gene match. This CDR3 has 15 amino acids. The germline V gene has CDR1 MNHNY and CDR2 SVGAGI (reference sequence). CDR3 sequence: CASSYSLADVYEQYF. CDR3 DNA: TGTGCCAGCAGTTACTCACTAGCGGATGTCTACGAGCAGTACTTC.

The gene calls are TRBV20-1 and TRBJ2-1; no reliable D call. The CDR3 has 11 amino acids. Per the germline V gene, CDR1 is DFQATT and CDR2 is SNEGSKA (reference sequence). Trimming took off 2 bases at V and 15 bases at J, with 14 bases between the two ends. The DNA for the CDR3 is TGCAGTGCTAGATTCGACTCCTCCACGTTCTTC. Translated: CSARFDSSTFF.

V usage is TRBV19 and J usage is TRBJ1-1, with D unresolved. The CDR3 covers 16 residues. With 4 bases removed from V and 0 bases from J, the gap between germline ends came to 15 bases. CDR1 and CDR2 (germline): LNHDA, SQIVND (reference sequence). The CDR3 protein is CASSTTLRTLNTEAFF. Written as DNA, the CDR3 is TGTGCCAGTAGTACCACTCTTCGGACTCTGAACACTGAAGCTTTCTTT. Full variable domain (missing parts from reference TRBV19 and TRBJ1-1): DGGITQSPKYLFRKEGQNVTLSCEQNLNHDAMYWYRQDPGQGLRLIYYSQIVNDFQKGDIAEGYSVSREKKESFPLTVTSAQKNPTAFYLCASSTTLRTLNTEAFFGQGTRLTVV.

The rearrangement joins TRBV6-5 to TRBJ1-5; D is ambiguous. Germline CDR1 and CDR2: MNHEY and SVGAGI. The V end lost 0 bases, the J end lost 2 bases, and 5 bases lay between the germline ends. The CDR3 spans 14 residues. The CDR3 DNA reads TGTGCCAGCAGTTACTCAGGGCGCAATCAGCCCCAGCATTTT. Its translation: CASSYSGRNQPQHF.

V and J are TRBV7-2 and TRBJ2-1; TRBD2 matches 7 bases. This CDR3 is built from 14 residues. CDR1 is SGHTA and CDR2 is FQGNSA in the germline V gene. Losses at the gene ends were 3 bases for V and 9 bases for J; bases not matched to a gene: 8. CDR3 in amino acids: CASSFSGWGTEQFF. The CDR3 bases are TGTGCCAGCAGCTTTAGCGGGTGGGGTACTGAGCAGTTCTTC.

This sequence joins TRBV5-6 and TRBJ2-7; no firm D call. V shed 4 bases and J shed 0 bases, with 8 bases lying between them. The germline V gene has CDR1 SGHDT and CDR2 YYEEEE. CDR3 length equals 13 residues. The CDR3 loop reads CASSPGDSYEQYF. CDR3 nucleotide sequence: TGTGCCAGCAGCCCGGGCGACTCCTACGAGCAGTACTTC.

The V call is TRBV2, the J call TRBJ2-6; D gene unclear. Trimming cost V 4 bases and J 0 bases, with 7 bases left between them. The CDR3 has 15 amino acids. Germline CDR1 is SNHLY and CDR2 is FYNNEI. CDR3 sequence reads: CASSGSSSGANVLTF. The CDR3 DNA reads TGTGCCAGCAGTGGCAGTAGCTCTGGGGCCAACGTCCTGACTTTC. The full variable domain, in which reference TRBV2 and TRBJ2-6 provide the parts outside the CDR3, is EPEVTQTPSHQVTQMGQEVILRCVPISNHLYFYWYRQILGQKVEFLVSFYNNEISEKSEIFDDQFSVERPDGSNFTLKIRSTKLEDSAMYFCASSGSSSGANVLTFGAGSRLTVL.

The chain employs TRBV18 and TRBJ1-1, with a possible D match to TRBD1 (5 bases). The CDR3 is 15 amino acids. Germline V lookup: CDR1 KGHSH, CDR2 LQKENI. V lost 0 bases, J lost 5 bases, and 13 bases lay in between. CDR3 sequence reads: CASSPPAGTGTEAFF. The CDR3 bases are TGTGCCAGCTCACCACCGGCAGGGACGGGGACTGAAGCTTTCTTT.

CDR3 amino acids: CASSFDRGTDTQYF. The CDR3 DNA reads TGTGCCAGCAGTTTTGACAGGGGCACAGATACGCAGTATTTT. The chain is built from TRBV2 and TRBJ2-3, with 7 bases lining up with TRBD1. The CDR3 is made up of 14 amino acids. Germline V gene sequence: CDR1 SNHLY, CDR2 FYNNEI. With 5 bases clipped from V and 1 base from J, the junction kept 3 bases outside the gene matches. The variable domain in full, with the rest retrieved from reference TRBV2 and TRBJ2-3, is EPEVTQTPSHQVTQMGQEVILRCVPISNHLYFYWYRQILGQKVEFLVSFYNNEISEKSEIFDDQFSVERPDGSNFTLKIRSTKLEDSAMYFCASSFDRGTDTQYFGPGTRLTVL.

The sample holds one count of this clone. The genes are TRBV19 and TRBJ1-5; D is undetermined. The CDR3 is made up of 15 amino acids. The V and J ends lost 2 bases and 4 bases respectively, with 12 bases between them. Germline CDR1 reads LNHDA; CDR2 reads SQIVND (reference sequence). The DNA of the CDR3 is TGTGCCAGTAGTATAATGGTGGAGCTGAATCAGCCCCAGCATTTT. It encodes CASSIMVELNQPQHF.

The chain links TRBV29-1 to TRBJ2-7; D is perhaps TRBD2 (6 bases). The CDR3 is 12 amino acids. In germline, CDR1 is SQVTM, CDR2 ANQGSEA. Trimming cost V 1 base and J 4 bases, with 8 bases left between them. CDR3 DNA sequence: TGCAGCGTTGAAGCGGAGGGGTACGAGCAGTACTTC. It translates to CSVEAEGYEQYF.

V usage is TRBV2 and J usage is TRBJ2-7, with D perhaps TRBD1 (6 bases). The CDR3 sequence is 13 residues long. Looked up from germline, CDR1 is SNHLY and CDR2 is FYNNEI. The V end lost 4 bases, the J end lost 2 bases, and 9 bases lay between the germline ends. The CDR3 sequence: CASSVQGPYEQYF. CDR3 DNA: TGTGCCAGCAGTGTACAGGGACCCTACGAGCAGTACTTC.

V gene TRBV2 combines with J gene TRBJ1-1, with D maybe TRBD1 (6 bases). The CDR3 runs 15 residues. Deletions cut 2 bases from V and 2 bases from J, with 12 bases between. Germline-derived CDR1 and CDR2 are SNHLY and FYNNEI. This chain's CDR3 is CASSETRGGNTEAFF. CDR3 nucleotides: TGTGCCAGCAGTGAAACCCGAGGGGGTAACACTGAAGCTTTCTTT.

The rearrangement links TRBV5-4 to TRBJ2-4; a weak D match, TRBD2 (5 bases). Trimming removed 4 bases at V and 0 bases at J, with 8 bases between. Germline V gives CDR1 SGHNT, CDR2 YYREEE (reference sequence). The length of the CDR3 is 14 residues. CDR3 residues: CASSDGLAKNIQYF. The CDR3 region has the DNA TGTGCCAGCAGCGATGGACTAGCCAAAAACATTCAGTACTTC.

J is TRBJ2-7 and V is TRBV9, with TRBD2 matching 7 bases. Germline V gene data show CDR1 as SGDLS and CDR2 as YYNGEE. The CDR3 spans 15 residues. V lost 5 bases and J lost 2; bases outside the gene matches: 10. CDR3 residues: CASSPPGGGTYEQYF. The DNA of the CDR3 is TGTGCCAGCAGTCCCCCAGGCGGGGGAACCTACGAGCAGTACTTC.

The rearrangement joins TRBV5-5 to TRBJ2-1; 10 nucleotides agree with TRBD2. This CDR3 has 16 residues. Germline CDR1 and CDR2: SGHKS and YYEKEE (reference sequence). Trimming cost V 4 bases and J 10 bases; bases outside gene matches: 14. The CDR3 DNA reads as TGTGCCAGCAGCGGCCCCGGCAGCGGGGGGGCAGGGGAGCAGTTCTTC. It encodes CASSGPGSGGAGEQFF.

The chain's CDR3 is CASSAGQSSLLFF. For the CDR3, the DNA is TGTGCCAGCAGCGCAGGACAGTCGAGCTTACTGTTTTTT. This chain connects TRBV5-6 to TRBJ1-4, with D possibly TRBD1 on 6 matching bases. The CDR3 is 13 amino acids. Trimming pared 4 bases from V and 13 bases from J, leaving 17 bases between. The germline CDR1 and CDR2 sequences are SGHDT and YYEEEE.

J is TRBJ1-1 and V is TRBV9, with D possibly being TRBD1 (5 bases). The V end lost 3 bases, the J end lost 4 bases, and 19 bases lay between the germline ends. Germline V gene sequence: CDR1 SGDLS, CDR2 YYNGEE. This CDR3 is built from 16 residues. The CDR3 DNA is TGTGCCAGCAGCGCCACCCCAGAGGGGATGGGCACTGAAGCTTTCTTT. It is translated as CASSATPEGMGTEAFF.

The chain couples TRBV29-1 to TRBJ1-4; 7 positions match TRBD1. Germline trimming cut 6 bases from V and 8 bases from J; bases unmatched to any gene: 9. This CDR3 is built from 13 residues. Looked up from germline, CDR1 is SQVTM and CDR2 is ANQGSEA. This CDR3 is CSVGQYNREKLFF. CDR3 DNA: TGCAGCGTGGGACAGTATAATCGGGAAAAACTGTTTTTT.

The DNA for the CDR3 is TGTGCCAGCAGTTCAACTAGTCCGATAAAGATTGAGCAGTTCTTC. Translated, it gives CASSSTSPIKIEQFF. The chain couples TRBV6-5 to TRBJ2-1; maybe TRBD2 (5 bases). In germline, CDR1 is MNHEY, CDR2 SVGAGI. The CDR3 has 15 residues. Trimming cost V 4 bases and J 9 bases, with 19 bases left between them.